These 17 T cell receptor beta chains originate from one sample sequenced in a study of metastatic and nonmetastatic thyroid tumors. No treatment of any kind had been given to any patient before thyroid surgery. With MiXCR, TCRdb called clones anew from the PCR reads. The data hold about 7,900 clones, with 26% observed a single time. Source material: adjacent normal tissue. These receptors all come from a female donor with papillary thyroid cancer or a benign thyroid nodule (not recorded which). Some clones in this sample may be carry-over from other donors' samples.

By frequency in the sample, this clone is medium-sized (0.01 to 0.1%). The V call is TRBV28, the J call TRBJ1-2, with unresolved D. The germline gives CDR1 MDHEN, CDR2 SYDVKM. Trimming left V 7 bases short and J 5 bases short, with 8 bases between. This CDR3 comprises 11 residues. DNA for the CDR3: TGTGCCAGCACCCAGTATTATGGCTACACCTTC. Residues: CASTQYYGYTF.

This clone was found a few times. This CDR3 is also generated by other DNA sequences in the sample. The rearrangement uses TRBV5-5 and TRBJ1-5, with D perhaps TRBD1 (5 bases). CDR1 and CDR2 from the germline V gene are SGHKS and YYEKEE (reference sequence). CDR3 size: 16 residues. The ends were cut back, 0 bases at V and 1 base at J, with 11 bases in the middle. The CDR3 here is CASSLVGGDSNQPQHF. DNA for the CDR3: TGTGCCAGCAGCTTGGTTGGAGGGGACAGCAATCAGCCCCAGCATTTT.

On this clone itself: One end of the junction does not line up with germline, which may come from a read error. DNA of the CDR3: TGTGCCAGCAGTTTAAGGCCCCCTCAGGGTAACACCGAAGCTTTCTTT. Protein sequence: CASSLRPPQGNTEAFF. This rearrangement joins TRBV11-2 to TRBJ1-1; the D gene is possibly TRBD1 (5 bases). This CDR3 is built from 16 residues. Germline V gene data show CDR1 as SGHAT and CDR2 as FQNNGV.

V and J are TRBV30 and TRBJ2-4, with 7 bases aligning to TRBD2. The DNA end favors TRBJ2-1, so the J call may be wrong. Germline CDR1 GTSNPN, CDR2 SVGIG (reference sequence). This CDR3 has 10 residues. This CDR3 reads CACSSGEQFF. CDR3 coding DNA: TGTGCCTGCTCTAGCGGCGAGCAGTTCTTC.

This clone has only a few counts. The rearrangement uses TRBV10-2 and TRBJ1-5, with 7 bases matching TRBD1. The CDR3 consists of 16 residues. Germline CDR1 WSHSY, CDR2 SAAADI. Trimming took 0 bases from V and 2 from J; bases not matched to a gene: 4. The CDR3, as DNA: TGCGCCAGCAGTGAGTCTCGGCAGGGGGGCAATCAGCCCCAGCATTTT. Translation: CASSESRQGGNQPQHF.

This chain joins TRBV6-1 and TRBJ1-6, with 8 nucleotides matching TRBD1. Trimming at V came to 4 bases and at J to 9 bases, leaving 5 bases not matched to a gene. The germline V gene has CDR1 MNHNS and CDR2 SASEGT. The CDR3 has 14 amino acids. The CDR3 loop reads CASSVSGGISPLHF. DNA for the CDR3: TGTGCCAGCAGTGTCTCAGGGGGCATTTCACCCCTCCACTTT.

This clone is labeled medium-sized (0.01 to 0.1%). J is TRBJ1-2 and V is TRBV11-2; 8 nucleotides line up with TRBD1. With V trimmed by 4 bases and J by 8 bases, 6 bases remained unmatched. CDR3 length equals 13 residues. Germline CDR1 is SGHAT and CDR2 is FQNNGV. CDR3 nucleotides: TGTGCCAGCAGCTCTGTGGACAGGGTCGGCTACACCTTC. Amino acids: CASSSVDRVGYTF.

The chain uses TRBV24-1 and TRBJ1-6; tentatively, D is TRBD1 (6 bases). CDR3 length: 14 amino acids. V was pared by 8 bases and J by 8 bases, with 15 bases between. CDR1 and CDR2 (germline): KGHDR, SFDVKD. CDR3 protein: CATTQTGADSPLHF. The CDR3, as DNA: TGTGCCACCACCCAAACGGGGGCCGATTCACCCCTCCACTTT.

This clone turned up a few times. The chain carries TRBV28 and TRBJ1-1; D is perhaps TRBD1 (6 bases). Per the germline V gene, CDR1 is MDHEN and CDR2 is SYDVKM. The CDR3 is 14 residues long. V lost 10 bases to trimming and J lost 0 bases, with 15 bases between them. The CDR3 is CATKRGDVNTEAFF. DNA for the CDR3: TGTGCCACAAAGAGGGGGGATGTGAACACTGAAGCTTTCTTT.

This chain joins TRBV30 and TRBJ2-1; possibly TRBD1 for D (6 bases). In germline, CDR1 is GTSNPN, CDR2 SVGIG (reference sequence). V shed 5 bases and J shed 5 bases, with 19 bases lying between them. This CDR3 has 15 amino acids. The DNA of the CDR3 is TGTGCCTGGGAGGGGGTTCGGAGGCAAAACAATGAGCAGTTCTTC. Its protein is CAWEGVRRQNNEQFF.

This clone is labeled as medium-sized. The chain employs TRBV20-1 and TRBJ2-5, with no clear D. V lost 6 bases to trimming and J lost 2 bases, with 10 bases between them. The CDR3 extends over 12 amino acids. The V gene's germline CDR1 is DFQATT and CDR2 SNEGSKA (reference sequence). This CDR3 is CSARTQQETQYF. CDR3 bases: TGCAGTGCGAGGACGCAACAAGAGACCCAGTACTTC.

This sequence joins TRBV19 and TRBJ2-7, with D tentatively TRBD2 (6 bases). This CDR3 spans 11 amino acids. Trimming shortened V by 6 bases and J by 6 bases, and 9 bases separated the two germline ends. Germline V lookup: CDR1 LNHDA, CDR2 SQIVND (reference sequence). CDR3 sequence: CASRAGPEQYF. The CDR3 DNA reads TGTGCCAGTAGGGCGGGGCCCGAGCAGTACTTC.

V gene TRBV9 combines with J gene TRBJ2-5; D is unresolved. The germline V and J ends were trimmed by 0 bases and 1 base, with 10 bases remaining between them. CDR3 length: 15 amino acids. CDR1 and CDR2 from the germline V gene are SGDLS and YYNGEE. CDR3 bases: TGTGCCAGCAGCGTAGTCGGCAGATTCCAAGAGACCCAGTACTTC. It translates to CASSVVGRFQETQYF. The full variable domain, rest sourced from reference TRBV9 and TRBJ2-5, is DSGVTQTPKHLITATGQRVTLRCSPRSGDLSVYWYQQSLDQGLQFLIQYYNGEERAKGNILERFSAQQFPDLHSELNLSSLELGDSALYFCASSVVGRFQETQYFGPGTRLLVL.

The chain employs TRBV5-6 and TRBJ2-7; D might be TRBD2 (6 bases). V lost 2 bases, J lost 6 bases, and 15 bases lay in between. Germline CDR1 and CDR2: SGHDT and YYEEEE. The length of the CDR3 is 14 residues. CDR3 sequence: CASSFGAGSIEQYF. As DNA, the CDR3 is TGTGCCAGCAGCTTTGGGGCGGGAAGTATCGAGCAGTACTTC.

The chain has TRBV28 and TRBJ1-1; D remains ambiguous. In germline, CDR1 is MDHEN, CDR2 SYDVKM. The CDR3 spans 13 residues. Between the trimmed V and J ends, which lost 1 base and 6 bases, there was a span of 9 bases. CDR3 in DNA: TGTGCCAGCAGTTTATCCGGCGGGGCTGAAGCTTTCTTT. Its protein product is CASSLSGGAEAFF.

The V gene is TRBV5-1, the J gene TRBJ1-1; D gene unclear. Per the germline V gene, CDR1 is SGHRS and CDR2 is YFSETQ. This CDR3 spans 12 amino acids. The V gene lost 6 bases and the J gene lost 1 base, with 7 bases spanning the gap. CDR3 sequence: CASIGANTEAFF. CDR3 sequence (DNA): TGCGCCAGCATCGGAGCGAACACTGAAGCTTTCTTT.

This clone was picked up a small number of times. V is TRBV11-1 and J is TRBJ2-7; weak D call: TRBD1 (6 bases). Germline lookup yields CDR1 SGHAT and CDR2 FQDESV (reference sequence). V lost 5 bases and J lost 4, with 18 bases in between. This CDR3 is built from 15 residues. CDR3 loop: CASSTDRGRKYEQYF. The CDR3 DNA is TGTGCCAGCAGCACCGATAGGGGGAGAAAGTACGAGCAGTACTTC.